This T cell receptor beta chain was captured in a study of neurological immune-mediated disorders. In this sample, this clonotype turned up many times. What it binds is not known. Synthesis of cDNA was performed by 5'RACE using 10-nucleotide random UMIs. TCRdb called the 5' RACE reads again in MiXCR, with one record for every CDR3 protein. The sample lists just under 60,000 distinct CDR3 sequences, roughly 3.5% occurring once. General study findings and limits: While HTLV-1-associated myelopathy showed the greatest TCR clonal expansion, multiple sclerosis showed the least, falling below healthy controls. Phylogenetic grouping assigned the repertoires of 18 of 34 multiple sclerosis patients to one related-CDR3 cluster, which constitutes a possible signature.

The V gene's germline CDR1 is DFQATT and CDR2 SNEGSKA (reference sequence). CDR3 length equals 14 residues. Trimming pared 3 bases from V and 1 base from J, leaving 12 bases between. Material: PBMCs. The source of this sequence is a woman in her thirties with multiple sclerosis. This sequence joins TRBV20-1 and TRBJ2-5; D perhaps matches TRBD2 (6 bases). The CDR3 coding sequence is TGCAGTGCTAGGGTCACTAGCTCCCAAGAGACCCAGTACTTC. The encoded protein is CSARVTSSQETQYF.